The 27 T cell receptor beta chains presented below share a single source sample, sequenced in a study of cytomegalovirus exposure and HLA in healthy donors. A multiplex PCR was run with 60 Vbeta primers and 13 Jbeta primers. Profiling relied on immunoSEQ multiplex PCR, and the TCRdb table lists in-frame clones only, not all of them. The table lists tens of thousands of clones, with over 15% in the top ten. Sequencing input: PBMCs. These receptors all come from a man over 45 in good health and CMV-seropositive.

This rearrangement joins TRBV5-1 to TRBJ2-5, with 10 bases identical to TRBD2. This CDR3 spans 14 amino acids. J gave up 5 bases and V 3 bases, and 4 bases lay outside the gene matches. Germline V gives CDR1 SGHRS, CDR2 YFSETQ. The CDR3 is CASSSGTSAETQYF. Written as DNA, the CDR3 is TGCGCCAGCAGCTCCGGGACTAGCGCGGAGACCCAGTACTTC.

The CDR3: CASSEGRGSSTEAFF. The CDR3 bases are TGTGCCAGCAGTGAAGGGAGGGGATCAAGCACTGAAGCTTTCTTT. The rearrangement uses TRBV2 and TRBJ1-1; tentatively, D is TRBD1 (5 bases). Germline-derived CDR1 and CDR2 are SNHLY and FYNNEI. V was pared by 1 base and J by 4 bases, with 13 bases between. This CDR3 comprises 15 residues.

The chain has TRBV7-9 and TRBJ2-7, with D perhaps TRBD2 (6 bases). The germline gives CDR1 SEHNR, CDR2 FQNEAQ (reference sequence). This CDR3 has 12 amino acids. V was clipped by 2 bases and J by 5 bases, with 7 bases between them. The CDR3 DNA follows: TGTGCCAGCAGCTTATGGGGGGACGAGCAGTACGTC. Translating it yields CASSLWGDEQYV.

This rearrangement joins TRBV19 to TRBJ2-7; 9 nucleotides match TRBD1. The trim removed 5 bases at V and 6 bases at J, leaving 14 bases unmatched. The CDR3 contains 16 residues. CDR1 and CDR2 (germline): LNHDA, SQIVND (reference sequence). The CDR3 spells CASSSLPGQGSGEQYF. The CDR3 DNA is TGTGCCAGTAGTTCCCTGCCGGGACAGGGTAGCGGCGAGCAGTACTTC.

The rearrangement links TRBV27 to TRBJ1-1, with D tentatively TRBD1 (5 bases). This CDR3 has 15 residues. The V end lost 8 bases, the J end lost 1 base, and 17 bases lay between the germline ends. CDR1 and CDR2 (germline): MNHEY, SMNVEV (reference sequence). CDR3 coding DNA: TGTGCCAGCTCCAAAGGGGAGGGTTGGAACACTGAAGCTTTCTTT. This gives the protein CASSKGEGWNTEAFF.

Written as DNA, the CDR3 is TGTGCCAGCAGCTTAGCGGCGGGAGTGCGCAATGAGCAGTTCTTC. Its protein is CASSLAAGVRNEQFF. The chain couples TRBV7-9 to TRBJ2-1, with TRBD2 identical over 7 bases. There are 15 residues in the CDR3. V trimming: 0 bases; J trimming: 6 bases; junction bases outside the gene matches: 5. Germline V gene lookup returns CDR1 SEHNR and CDR2 FQNEAQ (reference sequence). Drawing the rest from reference TRBV7-9 and TRBJ2-1, the complete variable domain is DTGVSQNPRHKITKRGQNVTFRCDPISEHNRLYWYRQTLGQGPEFLTYFQNEAQLEKSRLLSDRFSAERPKGSFSTLEIQRTEQGDSAMYLCASSLAAGVRNEQFFGPGTRLTVL.

CDR3 coding DNA: TGTGCCTGGAGTGTAAGTGAGCGCTACACCTTC. Its translation is CAWSVSERYTF. V is TRBV30 and J is TRBJ1-2; D ambiguous. This CDR3 contains 11 residues. Trimming stripped 0 bases from V and 9 bases from J, with 8 bases between. Germline V lookup: CDR1 GTSNPN, CDR2 SVGIG (reference sequence).

This sequence joins TRBV27 and TRBJ1-1; 8 nucleotides align to TRBD1. Germline V gene lookup returns CDR1 MNHEY and CDR2 SMNVEV (reference sequence). This CDR3 has 16 residues. V dropped 4 bases and J dropped 0; count of bases not matched to a gene: 7. The CDR3 coding sequence is TGTGCCAGCAGTTCGGACAGGGCCCCGATGAACACTGAAGCTTTCTTT. It encodes CASSSDRAPMNTEAFF.

V usage is TRBV10-3 and J usage is TRBJ1-2, with a weak D call TRBD1 (5 bases). This CDR3 has 12 residues. Trimming removed 10 bases from V and 2 bases from J, with 11 bases in between. Per the germline V gene, CDR1 is ENHRY and CDR2 is SYGVKD. CDR3 coding DNA: TGTGCCACTCCAAGGGGAAACTATGGCTACACCTTC. It specifies CATPRGNYGYTF.

This sequence joins TRBV9 and TRBJ1-2; 12 bases are shared with TRBD1. Trimming at V came to 4 bases and at J to 7 bases, leaving 5 bases not matched to a gene. Germline V gene sequence: CDR1 SGDLS, CDR2 YYNGEE. The CDR3 sequence is 14 residues long. DNA of the CDR3: TGTGCCAGCAGCAAAGGGGACAGGGGGCGTGGCTACACCTTC. Protein sequence: CASSKGDRGRGYTF.

The V and J genes are TRBV4-2 and TRBJ2-1, with 8 bases fitting TRBD2. CDR1 is LGHNA, CDR2 YNFKEQ, per germline. This CDR3 contains 19 residues. V lost 4 bases and J lost 0; bases outside the gene matches: 14. The CDR3 reads CASSRELAASRASYNEQFF. The CDR3 DNA follows: TGTGCCAGCAGCCGTGAACTAGCGGCCTCCAGGGCCTCCTACAATGAGCAGTTCTTC.

V gene TRBV7-9 combines with J gene TRBJ2-1, with 8 bases that match TRBD2. CDR1 SEHNR and CDR2 FQNEAQ come from the germline V gene (reference sequence). With V trimmed by 3 bases and J by 5 bases, 9 bases remained unmatched. The CDR3 extends over 16 amino acids. The CDR3 DNA sequence: TGTGCCAGCAGCTTCCAACGTTTTAGCGGGGACAATGAGCAGTTCTTC. Translating gives CASSFQRFSGDNEQFF.

The chain employs TRBV6-1 and TRBJ2-5; 7 nucleotides match TRBD1. V trimming: 5 bases; J trimming: 1 base; junction bases outside the gene matches: 7. The CDR3 sequence is 15 residues long. Germline CDR1 reads MNHNS; CDR2 reads SASEGT. This CDR3 is CASSLTRDSQETQYF. DNA for the CDR3: TGTGCCAGCAGTCTAACCCGGGACAGCCAAGAGACCCAGTACTTC.

The chain uses TRBV5-8 and TRBJ1-1; D perhaps matches TRBD1 (5 bases). Between the trimmed V and J ends, which lost 1 base and 5 bases, there was a span of 21 bases. CDR1 and CDR2 (germline): SGHTS, YDEGEE. The CDR3 runs to 17 residues. CDR3 protein: CASSLWWGSSRLTEAFF. DNA for the CDR3: TGTGCCAGCAGCTTGTGGTGGGGCAGCTCGAGGTTGACTGAAGCTTTCTTT. The whole variable domain, filled in from reference TRBV5-8 and TRBJ1-1, reads EAGVTQSPTHLIKTRGQQATLRCSPISGHTSVYWYQQALGLGLQFLLWYDEGEERNRGNFPPRFSGRQFPNYSSELNVNALELEDSALYLCASSLWWGSSRLTEAFFGQGTRLTVV.

The J gene is TRBJ2-1, the V gene TRBV11-3; D gene uncertain. V dropped 5 bases and J dropped 0 bases, with 11 bases sitting between them. The germline V gene has CDR1 SGHNT and CDR2 YENEEA. The CDR3 extends over 15 amino acids. CDR3 sequence (DNA): TGTGCCAGCAGCCCCCTCCTTAGCTCCTACAATGAGCAGTTCTTC. It specifies CASSPLLSSYNEQFF.

This chain uses TRBV5-1 with TRBJ2-1; 14 bases align to TRBD2. The CDR3 covers 17 residues. Per germline, CDR1 SGHRS and CDR2 YFSETQ. V was clipped by 4 bases and J by 4 bases; unmatched bases: 7. The CDR3 loop reads CASSAPGLAGAYNEQFF. The CDR3, as DNA: TGCGCCAGCAGCGCACCGGGACTAGCGGGAGCTTACAATGAGCAGTTCTTC.

The V call is TRBV19, the J call TRBJ1-3, with D possibly being TRBD1 (5 bases). In germline, CDR1 is LNHDA, CDR2 SQIVND (reference sequence). Trimming shortened V by 5 bases and J by 8 bases, and 13 bases separated the two germline ends. The CDR3 extends over 13 amino acids. The DNA of the CDR3 is TGTGCCAGTAGTCCGCAGGGTCGGGACACCATATATTTT. It yields the protein CASSPQGRDTIYF.

This chain connects TRBV7-9 to TRBJ2-1, with 9 nucleotides matching TRBD1. Trimming removed 5 bases from V and 0 bases from J; junction bases left unmatched: 8. Germline values: CDR1 SEHNR, CDR2 FQNEAQ (reference sequence). The CDR3 spans 17 residues. Written as DNA, the CDR3 is TGTGCCAGCAGCCCAGGGACAGGGATCAGCTCCTACAATGAGCAGTTCTTC. Encoded protein: CASSPGTGISSYNEQFF.

V gene TRBV7-8 combines with J gene TRBJ2-3, with D possibly TRBD1 on 5 matching bases. The CDR3 covers 14 residues. In germline, CDR1 is SGHVS, CDR2 FQNEAQ. Trimming left V 5 bases short and J 6 bases short, with 15 bases between. In nucleotides, the CDR3 is TGTGCCAGCAGCCTGGGGCCCGCTAGGGATACGCAGTATTTT. Its translation: CASSLGPARDTQYF.

This rearrangement joins TRBV19 to TRBJ2-7; weak D call: TRBD2 (6 bases). The V gene's germline CDR1 is LNHDA and CDR2 SQIVND (reference sequence). This CDR3 has 13 amino acids. Trimming cost V 5 bases and J 2 bases, with 10 bases left between them. CDR3 region: CASSPGLTYEQYF. CDR3 nucleotides: TGTGCCAGTAGTCCGGGACTTACCTACGAGCAGTACTTC.

The CDR3 sequence is CASSPDSYGYTF. As DNA, the CDR3 is TGCGCCAGCAGTCCAGACAGCTATGGCTACACCTTC. The chain is built from TRBV5-1 and TRBJ1-2; D is perhaps TRBD1 (5 bases). There are 12 residues in the CDR3. V dropped 5 bases and J dropped 4 bases, with 9 bases sitting between them. CDR1 is SGHRS, CDR2 YFSETQ, per germline.

The chain combines TRBV29-1 with TRBJ2-7, with 7 nucleotides matching TRBD2. There are 14 residues in the CDR3. Germline lookup yields CDR1 SQVTM and CDR2 ANQGSEA. V lost 4 bases to trimming and J lost 10 bases; unmatched junction nucleotides: 16. The chain's CDR3 is CSVGGMEGAGVQYF. The CDR3 bases are TGCAGCGTTGGGGGAATGGAGGGCGCGGGGGTCCAGTACTTC.

The chain carries TRBV7-8 and TRBJ1-5, with D perhaps TRBD1 (5 bases). With 1 base removed from V and 3 bases from J, the gap between germline ends came to 10 bases. Germline V gene sequence: CDR1 SGHVS, CDR2 FQNEAQ. This CDR3 comprises 15 residues. The CDR3 sequence: CASSLDGGINQPQHF. The CDR3 nucleotides read TGTGCCAGCAGCTTAGATGGGGGGATCAATCAGCCCCAGCATTTT.

V usage is TRBV4-2 and J usage is TRBJ2-2, with D uncertain. The ends were cut back, 0 bases at V and 5 bases at J, with 7 bases in the middle. The germline gives CDR1 LGHNA, CDR2 YNFKEQ. This CDR3 comprises 14 residues. The CDR3 coding sequence is TGTGCCAGCAGCCAAGAAGCCTTTACCGGGGAGCTGTTTTTT. This sequence encodes CASSQEAFTGELFF.

The chain recombines TRBV13 with TRBJ2-3, with TRBD2 matching 12 bases. The germline V gene encodes CDR1 PRHDT and CDR2 FYEKMQ (reference sequence). The CDR3 loop spans 20 amino acids. V gave up 4 bases and J gave up 0 bases; unmatched junction bases: 14. In DNA form, the CDR3 reads TGTGCCAGCAGCTCTTACTCCGGGACTAGCGGGTCCTCTAGCACAGATACGCAGTATTTT. Translating gives CASSSYSGTSGSSSTDTQYF.

This sequence joins TRBV6-5 and TRBJ2-2; 10 nucleotides line up with TRBD2. Trimming removed 6 bases from V and 7 bases from J; junction bases left unmatched: 8. There are 15 residues in the CDR3. The germline V gene encodes CDR1 MNHEY and CDR2 SVGAGI. This CDR3 reads CASSGHASGSGELFF. The DNA of the CDR3 is TGTGCCAGCAGCGGTCACGCTAGCGGGAGCGGGGAGCTGTTTTTT.

CDR3 protein: CASRLDEAGELFF. For the CDR3, the DNA is TGCGCCAGCAGATTAGACGAGGCCGGGGAGCTGTTTTTT. The V call is TRBV5-1, the J call TRBJ2-2; D gene uncertain. Trimming pared 5 bases from V and 6 bases from J, leaving 11 bases between. The CDR3 loop spans 13 amino acids. Germline CDR1 and CDR2: SGHRS and YFSETQ.